The T cell receptor (beta chain) under discussion was sequenced for a study of blood T cell repertoires in COVID-19. Per the original methods: Reference gene primer amplification in the assay estimated nucleated cell counts. The table came from immunoSEQ multiplex PCR; TCRdb's copy has only in-frame clones and leaves some out. Clonal size and the V and J genes are those of that table, whereas D and trimming came from the DNA. The table records about 100,000 clones, about 89% of them present only once. The CDR3 is made up of 14 amino acids. V was trimmed by 0 bases and J by 1 base, leaving 7 bases between them. Germline V gene data show CDR1 as SGHNT and CDR2 as YYREEE (reference sequence).

The chain links TRBV5-4 to TRBJ1-1; no reliable D call. The clonotype comes from a man between 45 and 60 years old with active COVID-19. Sequencing used peripheral blood. The CDR3 reads CASSLDSGNTEAFF. For the CDR3, the DNA is TGTGCCAGCAGCTTGGACTCAGGGAACACTGAAGCTTTCTTT. Full variable domain (missing parts from reference TRBV5-4 and TRBJ1-1): ETGVTQSPTHLIKTRGQQVTLRCSSQSGHNTVSWYQQALGQGPQFIFQYYREEENGRGNFPPRFSGLQFPNYSSELNVNALELDDSALYLCASSLDSGNTEAFFGQGTRLTVV.